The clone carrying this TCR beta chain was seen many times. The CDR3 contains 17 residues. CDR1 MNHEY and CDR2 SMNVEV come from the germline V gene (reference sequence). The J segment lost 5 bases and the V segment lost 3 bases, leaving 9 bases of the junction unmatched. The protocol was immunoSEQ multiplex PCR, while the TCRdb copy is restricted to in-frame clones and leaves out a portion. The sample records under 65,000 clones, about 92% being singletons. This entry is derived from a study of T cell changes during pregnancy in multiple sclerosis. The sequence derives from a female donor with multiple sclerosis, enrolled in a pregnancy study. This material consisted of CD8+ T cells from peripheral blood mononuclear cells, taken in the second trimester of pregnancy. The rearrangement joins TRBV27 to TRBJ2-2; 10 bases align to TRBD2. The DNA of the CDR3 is TGTGCCAGCAGTTTGGGAGCGGGAGGGCCTAGGACCGGGGAGCTGTTTTTT. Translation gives CASSLGAGGPRTGELFF.